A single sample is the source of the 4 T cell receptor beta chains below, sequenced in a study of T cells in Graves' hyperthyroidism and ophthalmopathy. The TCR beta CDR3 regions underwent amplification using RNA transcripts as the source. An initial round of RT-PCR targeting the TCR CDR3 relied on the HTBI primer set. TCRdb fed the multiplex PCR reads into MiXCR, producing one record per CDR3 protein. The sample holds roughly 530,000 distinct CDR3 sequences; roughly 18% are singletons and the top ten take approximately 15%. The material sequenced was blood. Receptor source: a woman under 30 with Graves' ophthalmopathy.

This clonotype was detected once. CDR3 sequence reads: CASASRGSSYEQYF. The DNA for the CDR3 is TGTGCCAGCGCGTCCAGGGGGAGCTCCTACGAGCAGTACTTC. J is TRBJ2-7 and V is TRBV7-2; 7 bases map to TRBD1. V lost 8 bases and J lost 0; bases outside the gene matches: 7. The CDR3 length is 14 residues. The germline gives CDR1 SGHTA, CDR2 FQGNSA.

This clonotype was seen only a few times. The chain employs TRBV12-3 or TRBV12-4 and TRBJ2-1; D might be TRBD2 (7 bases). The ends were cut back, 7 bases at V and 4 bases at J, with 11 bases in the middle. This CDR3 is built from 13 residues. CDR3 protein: CASTGGTYNEQFF. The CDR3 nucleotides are TGTGCCAGCACGGGGGGCACATACAATGAGCAGTTCTTC.

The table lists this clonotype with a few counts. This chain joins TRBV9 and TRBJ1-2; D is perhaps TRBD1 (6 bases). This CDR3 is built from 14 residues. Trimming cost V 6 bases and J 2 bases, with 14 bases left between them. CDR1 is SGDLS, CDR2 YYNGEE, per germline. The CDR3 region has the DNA TGTGCCAGCACCCCAGAAGGACAGAACTATGGCTACACCTTC. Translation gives CASTPEGQNYGYTF.

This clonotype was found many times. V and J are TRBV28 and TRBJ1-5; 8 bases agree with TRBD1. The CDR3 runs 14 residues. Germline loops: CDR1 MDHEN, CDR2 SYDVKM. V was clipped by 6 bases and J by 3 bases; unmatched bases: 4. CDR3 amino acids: CASRSGQDNQPQHF. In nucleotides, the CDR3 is TGTGCCAGCAGATCGGGACAGGACAATCAGCCCCAGCATTTT.